Here is one T cell receptor beta chain with its context. This clone was observed a few times. It lacks a known antigen. No much larger clone exists at a distance of one base, and base qualities are not known. Each donor gave one peripheral blood draw, about 100 mL on average, collected into heparinised tubes. Using a panel that included CD45RO, CCR7, CD25, CD127, CD95 and CD27, naive, central memory, regulatory and stem cell-like memory CD4+ T cells were sorted on a BD FACSAria II. Purity was above 98% for every sorted population. PBMCs were separated immediately by Lymphoprep density gradient centrifugation and were stained directly, without being cultured. To minimize batch effects, samples were stained and sorted in pairs, one healthy donor with one patient per experiment. All of the isolated RNA was reverse transcribed with the High Capacity cDNA Reverse Transcription Kit, so expressed TCRB transcripts were sequenced. Naive, central memory and regulatory T cell samples underwent deep immunoSEQ sequencing, averaging approximately 3.3 million total reads per sample. Sorted cells were lysed in RLT buffer, and RNA was extracted using DNase-treated RNeasy Micro or Mini kits according to cell number. Each cell subset was processed on its own to prevent cross-contamination, while patient and healthy donor samples were processed together. TCRB sequences were amplified from cDNA with the immunoSEQ multiplex PCR, producing 87-bp fragments spanning the CDR3 region. Sequencing of the amplicons was performed on the Illumina HiSeq platform. The study's own analysis went as follows. PCR bias was corrected computationally using synthetic template baselines, and reads within Hamming distance 2 were collapsed, with unmergeable singletons discarded. Reads were aligned to IMGT to assign V, D and J genes, CDR3 length, and insertions or deletions at six rearrangement sites. Clonotype counts were normalized to sorted cell number within each subset before computing true diversity and Gini coefficients with the tcR R package. The overlap coefficient, calculated on TCRB nucleotide sequences, was used to measure repertoire sharing. Out-of-frame TCRB sequences from naive cells were analyzed as a proxy for the pre-selection repertoire. TCRdb stores this immuneACCESS table with in-frame sequences only. Part of the clones is absent; in the studies checked, under half of the shortfall reflects unresolved V genes, and no reason is known for the rest. V and J calls and clone size are given by that table; D and trimming were obtained from the DNA. For this sample there are more than 300,000 clones; roughly 15% appear just once. In total, the top ten clones hold under 0.02% of the sample.

The data originate from a study of beta chain features in type 1 diabetes listed by TCRdb under 2018. Describing the broader study: Mean age, gender distribution, total cell number and subset yield did not differ between patients and healthy donors. Whereas all 28 donors provided naive and central memory subsets, regulatory and stem cell-like memory subsets were isolated from just 8 patients and roughly eight healthy donors. Across all samples, around 100 million sorted cells were examined, and cell number per subset correlated strongly with RNA yield. The study compared the TCRB repertoires of sorted circulating CD4+ T cell subsets in recently diagnosed type 1 diabetes patients with those in matched healthy donors.

Study-wide conclusions, independent of this receptor: Naive, central memory and regulatory TCRB repertoires appeared to be more similar among patients than among healthy donors. PCR might favor shorter templates, but patient and control samples were amplified and corrected together, so any skew would affect both groups equally. Because cDNA was sequenced instead of genomic DNA, activated cells with high expression could be over-represented, although the groups did not differ in activation or CD3 levels. Because the HLA sub-analyses included only small numbers of individuals, any influence of HLA type on TCRB rearrangement was left unresolved. At VDJ recombination sites, patients with type 1 diabetes made fewer insertions and deleted more nucleotides, a pattern implying thymic rearrangement abnormalities. A moderate but significant shortening of TCRB CDR3 length was observed in type 1 diabetes patients in all four CD4+ subsets.

The sequencing input was naive CD4+ T cells from blood. The sample's cell subset or site label, in plain terms: true naive CD4+ T cells. The sequence came from a woman between 18 and 29 years old in good health.

The DNA sequence is TGTGCCACCAGCCCCCGGGGGGGAAGAGGAGAAAAACTGTTTTTT. This gives the protein CATSPRGGRGEKLFF. Recombination linked TRBV15 to TRBJ1-4; possibly the D gene is TRBD1, per 5 matching bases. The junction shows trimming of 5 bases on V and 8 bases on J, plus 18 bases between the germline ends. Inclusive of the bounding cysteine and phenylalanine, the CDR3 is 15 residues long. The CDR3 DNA has 45 bases and is translated from base 1. CDR1 LNHNV and CDR2 YYDKDF are derived from the germline V gene (reference sequence).